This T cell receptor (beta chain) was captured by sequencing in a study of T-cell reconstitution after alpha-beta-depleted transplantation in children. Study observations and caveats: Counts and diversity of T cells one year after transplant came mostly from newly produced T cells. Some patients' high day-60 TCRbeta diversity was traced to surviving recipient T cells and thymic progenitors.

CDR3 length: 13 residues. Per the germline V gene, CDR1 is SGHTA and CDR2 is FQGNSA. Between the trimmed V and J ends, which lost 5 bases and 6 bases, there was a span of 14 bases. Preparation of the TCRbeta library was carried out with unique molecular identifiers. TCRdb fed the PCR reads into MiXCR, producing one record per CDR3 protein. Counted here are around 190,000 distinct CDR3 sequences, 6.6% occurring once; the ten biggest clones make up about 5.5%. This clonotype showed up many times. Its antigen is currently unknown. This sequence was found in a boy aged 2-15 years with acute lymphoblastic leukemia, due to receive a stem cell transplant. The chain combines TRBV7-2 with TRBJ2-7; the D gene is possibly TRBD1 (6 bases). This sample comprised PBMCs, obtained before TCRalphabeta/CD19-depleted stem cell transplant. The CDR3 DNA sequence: TGTGCCAGCAGCAACAACAGGGCTCGCGAGCAGTACTTC. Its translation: CASSNNRAREQYF.